This entry is about one TCR beta chain. The entry originates in a study of T cell changes during pregnancy in multiple sclerosis. V was trimmed by 1 base and J by 6 bases, leaving 9 bases between them. Germline CDR1 is SEHNR and CDR2 is FQNEAQ (reference sequence). The CDR3 extends over 13 amino acids. The assay was immunoSEQ multiplex PCR, and TCRdb's table has in-frame clones only and misses some. The profile shows 30,000 to 50,000 clones, roughly nine tenths of them singletons. This specimen consisted of CD4+ T cells from peripheral blood mononuclear cells, obtained in the third trimester of pregnancy. The genes are TRBV7-9 and TRBJ1-1, with D unclear. This sequence originates from a female donor in good health, enrolled as a control in a pregnancy study. The CDR3 DNA sequence: TGTGCCAGCAGCTTAGTTGCGAGCCCTGAAGCTTTCTTT. This codes for CASSLVASPEAFF. The whole variable domain, remainder taken from reference TRBV7-9 and TRBJ1-1, is DTGVSQNPRHKITKRGQNVTFRCDPISEHNRLYWYRQTLGQGPEFLTYFQNEAQLEKSRLLSDRFSAERPKGSFSTLEIQRTEQGDSAMYLCASSLVASPEAFFGQGTRLTVV.